This TCR beta chain was observed in a study of shared clonotypes between healthy human individuals. Study findings and constraints: Roughly 5% of naive CD4 clonotypes were shared across a few donors.

The V and J ends lost 1 base and 10 bases respectively, with 13 bases between them. Germline V CDR1 and CDR2: MNHNS, SASEGT. The CDR3 contains 13 residues. The table lists this clone with a count of one. No antigen is known for it. Sorted-subset replicate PCR reactions contained 150 to 200 ng DNA, corresponding to some 29,000 T cell genomes. Using immunoSEQ multiplex PCR, the repertoire was profiled, and TCRdb retains in-frame clones only, with some absent. This table holds roughly 2.6 million clones, around nine tenths found once. CD45RA-negative memory and CD45RA+ naive subsets were split from the CD4+ cells.

The origin of this receptor is a man aged 18 to 29 in good health. The V call is TRBV6-1, the J call TRBJ1-1; possibly TRBD1 for D (6 bases). Sequencing was done on a sample of naive CD4+ T cells sorted from blood. The subset here: CD45RA+ positively selected. Written as DNA, the CDR3 is TGTGCCAGCAGTGAAGTTACAGGGTTCGGAGCTTTCTTT. Its translation is CASSEVTGFGAFF.